One T cell receptor (beta chain) is described in this entry. This entry comes from a study of blood T cell repertoires in COVID-19. Overall study context: Acute-phase and convalescent COVID-19 samples originated in the United States, Italy and Spain. Sources were T cells, B-cell-depleted T cells, or PBMCs; the material itself was cDNA or gDNA.

V shed 3 bases and J 3 bases; nucleotides not matched to a gene: 11. Looked up from germline, CDR1 is SGHKS and CDR2 is YYEKEE (reference sequence). The CDR3 runs 17 residues. Authors' processing steps: Reference gene primers were amplified, and this amplification served to estimate nucleated cell counts. Sequenced by immunoSEQ multiplex PCR; TCRdb stores in-frame clones only, minus some. The DNA was the basis for D and trimming; V, J and clone size are from that table. The top ten clones hold approximately 2.2% of a sample with approximately 280,000 clones, 89% of them seen once. This TCR derives from a man aged 45-65 years with acute or convalescent COVID-19. The chain couples TRBV5-5 to TRBJ1-4; 7 positions match TRBD1. Sequencing was carried out using peripheral blood. CDR3 sequence: CASSSRQGVMSNEKLFF. The CDR3 nucleotides read TGTGCCAGCAGCTCCAGACAGGGAGTGATGTCTAATGAAAAACTGTTTTTT.